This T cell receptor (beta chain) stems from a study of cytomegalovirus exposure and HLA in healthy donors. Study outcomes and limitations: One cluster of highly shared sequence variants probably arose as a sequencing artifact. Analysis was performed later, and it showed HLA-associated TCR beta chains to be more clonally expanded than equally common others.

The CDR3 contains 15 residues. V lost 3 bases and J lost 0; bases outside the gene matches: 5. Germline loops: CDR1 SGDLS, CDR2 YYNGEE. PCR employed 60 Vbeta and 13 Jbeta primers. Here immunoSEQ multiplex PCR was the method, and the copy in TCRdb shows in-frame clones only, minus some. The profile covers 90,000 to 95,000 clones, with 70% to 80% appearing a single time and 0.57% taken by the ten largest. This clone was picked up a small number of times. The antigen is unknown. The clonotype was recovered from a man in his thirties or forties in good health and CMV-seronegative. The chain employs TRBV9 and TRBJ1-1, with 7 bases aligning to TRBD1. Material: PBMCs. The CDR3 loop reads CASSAWTGLNTEAFF. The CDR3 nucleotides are TGTGCCAGCAGCGCGTGGACAGGCCTGAACACTGAAGCTTTCTTT. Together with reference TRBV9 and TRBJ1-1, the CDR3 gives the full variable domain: DSGVTQTPKHLITATGQRVTLRCSPRSGDLSVYWYQQSLDQGLQFLIQYYNGEERAKGNILERFSAQQFPDLHSELNLSSLELGDSALYFCASSAWTGLNTEAFFGQGTRLTVV.